The 24 T cell receptor beta chains below all came from one sample that was sequenced in a study of T-cell memory formation after mild COVID-19. TCRdb called the 5' RACE reads again in MiXCR, with one record for every CDR3 protein. The repertoire holds hundreds of thousands of distinct CDR3 sequences, with 16% as singletons. The sequenced material came from PBMCs or a T cell subset sorted from them (not recorded which). Receptor source: a man aged 18 to 30 who had mild COVID-19 (a few samples of this study predate the infection). Cell type and time point are not known.

The table lists this clonotype with a few counts. The CDR3 here is CASSYQVGGTMGNTEAFF. The CDR3 nucleotides read TGCGCCAGCAGCTACCAGGTTGGGGGTACAATGGGGAACACTGAAGCTTTCTTT. The chain couples TRBV4-1 to TRBJ1-1; TRBD1 might be the D (5 bases). V was trimmed by 5 bases and J by 1 base, leaving 23 bases between them. Germline values: CDR1 MGHRA, CDR2 YSYEKL. This CDR3 has 18 amino acids.

This clonotype was observed a few times. The chain employs TRBV29-1 and TRBJ2-7, with D unclear. The CDR3 length is 12 residues. Between the trimmed V and J ends, which lost 4 bases and 0 bases, there was a span of 7 bases. Germline CDR1 and CDR2: SQVTM and ANQGSEA. This CDR3 is CSVVWDSYEQYF. The CDR3 DNA reads as TGCAGCGTTGTCTGGGACTCCTACGAGCAGTACTTC.

The chain carries TRBV20-1 and TRBJ2-3; TRBD2 matches 7 bases. Germline assignment: CDR1 DFQATT and CDR2 SNEGSKA (reference sequence). The CDR3 totals 14 residues. J lost 1 base, V lost 2 bases, and 3 bases had no gene match. The CDR3 DNA reads TGCAGTGCTAGATTCAGCGGGGGCACAGATACGCAGTATTTT. Translated: CSARFSGGTDTQYF.

The chain recombines TRBV11-2 with TRBJ2-7; D unclear. CDR3 size: 14 residues. Trimming left V 4 bases short and J 4 bases short, with 14 bases between. The germline gives CDR1 SGHAT, CDR2 FQNNGV. CDR3: CASSSGLLGYEQYV. The CDR3 DNA is TGTGCCAGCAGCTCAGGCCTCCTGGGATACGAGCAGTACGTC.

This clonotype was seen only a few times. The chain is built from TRBV7-9 and TRBJ2-5; D possibly uses TRBD1 or TRBD2 (6 bases each). Germline CDR1 reads SEHNR; CDR2 reads FQNEAQ (reference sequence). The CDR3 loop spans 13 amino acids. V was pared by 5 bases and J by 5 bases, with 12 bases between. CDR3 amino acids: CASSPGGLETQYF. In DNA, the CDR3 is TGTGCCAGCAGCCCCGGGGGCTTGGAGACCCAGTACTTC.

The chain has TRBV28 and TRBJ1-2; TRBD1 might be the D (5 bases). V was clipped by 6 bases and J by 0 bases, with 8 bases between them. CDR3 size: 13 residues. Germline assignment: CDR1 MDHEN and CDR2 SYDVKM. The CDR3 spells CASRPGPNYGYTF. CDR3 bases: TGTGCCAGCAGGCCGGGGCCTAACTATGGCTACACCTTC.

This clonotype was seen a few times. V and J are TRBV6-2 or TRBV6-3 and TRBJ2-7, with D tentatively TRBD2 (5 bases). The CDR3 loop spans 15 amino acids. CDR1 is MNHEY, CDR2 SVGEGT, per germline. V lost 4 bases and J 0 bases, leaving 13 bases between the germline ends. Written as DNA, the CDR3 is TGTGCCAGCAGTTCCCCTGGAGGTAGCTCCTACGAGCAGTACGTC. Residues: CASSSPGGSSYEQYV.

The chain employs TRBV11-2 and TRBJ1-5, with D hard to call. Germline V gives CDR1 SGHAT, CDR2 FQNNGV. Trimming shortened V by 1 base and J by 1 base, and 5 bases separated the two germline ends. CDR3 length: 14 amino acids. CDR3 amino acids: CASSLVPSNQPQHF. CDR3 DNA: TGTGCCAGCAGCTTAGTCCCCAGCAATCAGCCCCAGCATTTT.

The chain is built from TRBV30 and TRBJ2-7; D remains unclear. Looked up from germline, CDR1 is GTSNPN and CDR2 is SVGIG (reference sequence). V was cut by 3 bases and J by 3 bases, with 9 bases left in between. The length of the CDR3 is 12 residues. CDR3 nucleotides: TGTGCCTGGAGCCCGAGGAACTACGAGCAGTACTTC. Protein product: CAWSPRNYEQYF.

The chain employs TRBV19 and TRBJ1-1; D not certain. This CDR3 contains 14 residues. Trimming removed 3 bases at V and 0 bases at J, with 8 bases between. Per germline, CDR1 LNHDA and CDR2 SQIVND (reference sequence). CDR3 coding DNA: TGTGCCAGTAGTATGGGTGAAGTGAACACTGAAGCTTTCTTT. This sequence encodes CASSMGEVNTEAFF.

The chain uses TRBV4-3 and TRBJ2-6, with TRBD2 as a possible D gene (6 bases). Germline assignment: CDR1 LGHNA and CDR2 YSLEER. V lost 1 base, J lost 4 bases, and 14 bases lay in between. The CDR3 has 17 amino acids. This CDR3 is CASSQVPGGDGANVLTF. The CDR3 region has the DNA TGCGCCAGCAGCCAAGTACCTGGAGGGGACGGGGCCAACGTCCTGACTTTC.

The CDR3 nucleotides read TGTGCCTACAATACCCCCGGGACAGGGTATGAAAAACTGTTTTTT. The encoded protein is CAYNTPGTGYEKLFF. The J gene is TRBJ1-4, the V gene TRBV5-4; 9 bases agree with TRBD1. Germline V gene data show CDR1 as SGHNT and CDR2 as YYREEE (reference sequence). CDR3 length equals 15 residues. The V gene end was trimmed by 10 bases and the J gene end by 6 bases; junction bases not matched to a gene: 13.

This chain joins TRBV18 and TRBJ2-4; D might be TRBD2 (6 bases). Germline V gene lookup returns CDR1 KGHSH and CDR2 LQKENI. Trimming shortened V by 4 bases and J by 7 bases, and 20 bases separated the two germline ends. This CDR3 region has 16 residues. The CDR3 DNA is TGTGCCAGCTCACTGGGACCGATCTCGGCGGGGAACATTCAGTACTTC. This codes for CASSLGPISAGNIQYF.

This clonotype was counted only a few times. J is TRBJ2-1 and V is TRBV5-6, with 9 bases lining up with TRBD2. V lost 3 bases and J lost 6; bases outside the gene matches: 7. Germline loops: CDR1 SGHDT, CDR2 YYEEEE. The CDR3 consists of 15 residues. The DNA for the CDR3 is TGTGCCAGCAGCTCCCAGCGGGGGGACTTCAATGAGCAGTTCTTC. Translating it yields CASSSQRGDFNEQFF.

This clonotype was seen only a few times. The chain couples TRBV12-3 or TRBV12-4 to TRBJ2-7; D might be TRBD1 (5 bases). The CDR3 has 15 residues. The V and J ends lost 6 bases and 3 bases respectively, with 18 bases between them. DNA for the CDR3: TGTGCCAGCAGCCCACCCGACAGTTCGGGCTACGAGCAGTACTTC. Translation: CASSPPDSSGYEQYF.

V gene TRBV4-3 combines with J gene TRBJ2-5, with D possibly TRBD1 on 5 matching bases. This CDR3 contains 14 residues. V lost 0 bases and J lost 5, with 10 bases in between. Germline CDR1 LGHNA, CDR2 YSLEER. CDR3 protein: CASSQDTRVETQYF. CDR3 sequence (DNA): TGCGCCAGCAGCCAAGATACCAGGGTGGAGACCCAGTACTTC.

V is TRBV6-1 and J is TRBJ1-5, with D hard to call. Between the trimmed V and J ends, which lost 1 base and 4 bases, there was a span of 11 bases. Germline CDR1 reads MNHNS; CDR2 reads SASEGT. The CDR3 runs to 15 residues. CDR3 nucleotide sequence: TGTGCCAGCAGTGAAGAAGCTAGTGATAATCAGCCCCAGCATTTT. This encodes CASSEEASDNQPQHF.

Only a few counts were recorded for this clonotype. V usage is TRBV5-6 and J usage is TRBJ2-5; D uncertain. The CDR3 loop spans 12 amino acids. Germline-derived CDR1 and CDR2 are SGHDT and YYEEEE. The V gene lost 6 bases and the J gene lost 3 bases, with 9 bases spanning the gap. The CDR3 nucleotides are TGTGCCAGCAAGATAAGGGAAGAGACCCAGTACTTC. Translation gives CASKIREETQYF.

This clonotype was recorded a few times. This sequence joins TRBV7-2 and TRBJ1-6; D remains ambiguous. V lost 1 base to trimming and J lost 6 bases, with 10 bases between them. The germline CDR1 and CDR2 sequences are SGHTA and FQGNSA. The CDR3 has 15 amino acids. The CDR3, as DNA: TGTGCCAGCAGCTTAGGGGCTACAACTAATTCACCCCTCCACTTT. Amino acid sequence: CASSLGATTNSPLHF.

This clonotype was observed many times. The chain employs TRBV7-7 and TRBJ2-5, with D perhaps matching TRBD2 (6 bases). Germline V gene lookup returns CDR1 SSHAT and CDR2 FNYEAQ (reference sequence). CDR3 size: 14 residues. V shed 5 bases and J shed 4 bases, with 14 bases lying between them. The CDR3 loop is CASSPTSTGETQYF. The CDR3 DNA reads as TGTGCCAGCAGCCCTACTAGCACTGGAGAGACCCAGTACTTC. Complete variable domain (other parts from reference TRBV7-7 and TRBJ2-5): GAGVSQSPRYKVTKRGQDVTLRCDPISSHATLYWYQQALGQGPEFLTYFNYEAQPDKSGLPSDRFSAERPEGSISTLTIQRTEQRDSAMYRCASSPTSTGETQYFGPGTRLLVL.

This sequence joins TRBV6-2 or TRBV6-3 and TRBJ2-1; no clear D gene. This CDR3 has 11 amino acids. Germline lookup yields CDR1 MNHEY and CDR2 SVGEGT. V dropped 6 bases and J dropped 7 bases, with 7 bases sitting between them. As DNA, the CDR3 is TGTGCCAGCAGCCGGTGGAATGAGCAGTTCTTC. Its translation is CASSRWNEQFF.

At least ten counts were recorded for this clonotype. V usage is TRBV5-5 and J usage is TRBJ2-7, with 7 bases fitting TRBD1. The V and J ends lost 3 bases and 5 bases, in that order; junction bases with no gene match: 5. CDR1 is SGHKS and CDR2 is YYEKEE in the germline V gene (reference sequence). The CDR3 is made up of 13 amino acids. The CDR3 coding sequence is TGTGCCAGCAGCTCGCGACAGGGCCACGAGCAGTACTTC. Its translation: CASSSRQGHEQYF.

This clonotype was seen only a few times. This chain links TRBV3-1 with TRBJ2-7; D unresolved. The germline V and J ends were trimmed by 1 base and 2 bases, with 9 bases remaining between them. In germline, CDR1 is LGHDT, CDR2 YNNKEL (reference sequence). This CDR3 is built from 14 residues. CDR3 nucleotides: TGTGCCAGCAGCCAAGTGAGATCCACCTACGAGCAGTACGTC. This gives the protein CASSQVRSTYEQYV.

The table lists this clonotype with a few counts. This sequence joins TRBV7-9 and TRBJ1-5, with D hard to call. Germline CDR1 is SEHNR and CDR2 is FQNEAQ (reference sequence). The ends were cut back, 5 bases at V and 4 bases at J, with 12 bases in the middle. The CDR3 totals 14 residues. This chain's CDR3 is CASSAPGNNQPQHF. CDR3 nucleotides: TGTGCCAGCAGCGCGCCGGGGAATAATCAGCCCCAGCATTTT.